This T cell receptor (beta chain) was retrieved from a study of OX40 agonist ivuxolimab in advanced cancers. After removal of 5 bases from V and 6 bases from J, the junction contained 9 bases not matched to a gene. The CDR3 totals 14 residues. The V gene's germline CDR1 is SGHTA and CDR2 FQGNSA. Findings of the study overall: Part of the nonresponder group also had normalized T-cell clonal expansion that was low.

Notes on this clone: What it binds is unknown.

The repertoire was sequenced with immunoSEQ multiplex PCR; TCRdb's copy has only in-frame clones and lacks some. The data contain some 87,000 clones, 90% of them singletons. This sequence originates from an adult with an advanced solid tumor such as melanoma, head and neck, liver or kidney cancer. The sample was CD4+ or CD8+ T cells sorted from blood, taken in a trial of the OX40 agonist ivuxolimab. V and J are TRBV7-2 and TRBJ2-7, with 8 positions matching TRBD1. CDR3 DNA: TGTGCCAGCAGCCCGCGGACAGGGCTGGGCGAGCAGTACTTC. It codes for CASSPRTGLGEQYF.